The subject of this entry is one T cell receptor beta chain. The antigen remains unidentified. The assay was immunoSEQ multiplex PCR, and TCRdb's table has in-frame clones only and misses some. The data show 1 million to 1.3 million clones, 75% to 85% seen once. This sample is drawn from a study of shared clonotypes between healthy human individuals. The study's findings and limits: Non-shared clonotypes were found to have lower generation probabilities than the clonotypes that were shared by all four of the sorted-subset donors. Investigators collected only blood, and repertoires in tissues likely differ.

The CDR3 contains 17 residues. V lost 0 bases, J lost 0 bases, and 12 bases lay in between. Germline loops: CDR1 LGHNA, CDR2 YNFKEQ. The sequence was collected from a man aged 18-30 years in good health. Some clones in this sample may be carry-over from other donors' samples. Sequenced material: memory CD4+ T cells from PBMCs. Subset of the sample: CD45RA-negative fraction. The chain carries TRBV4-2 and TRBJ1-3; unclear D gene. Written as DNA, the CDR3 is TGTGCCAGCAGCCAAGACGGGCTAAGGGCCTCTGGAAACACCATATATTTT. Protein product: CASSQDGLRASGNTIYF.